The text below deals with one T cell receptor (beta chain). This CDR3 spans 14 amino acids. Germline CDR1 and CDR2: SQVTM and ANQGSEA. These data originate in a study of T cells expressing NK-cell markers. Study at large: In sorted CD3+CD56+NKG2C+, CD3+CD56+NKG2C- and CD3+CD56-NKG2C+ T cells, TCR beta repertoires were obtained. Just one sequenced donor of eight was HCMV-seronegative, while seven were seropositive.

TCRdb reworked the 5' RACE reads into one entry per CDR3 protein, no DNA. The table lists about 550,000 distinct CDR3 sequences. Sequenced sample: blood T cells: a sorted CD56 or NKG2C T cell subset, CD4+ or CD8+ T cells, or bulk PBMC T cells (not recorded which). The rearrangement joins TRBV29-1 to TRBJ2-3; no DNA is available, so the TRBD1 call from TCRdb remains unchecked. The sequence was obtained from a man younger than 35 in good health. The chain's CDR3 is CSVPAQGWTDTQYF.